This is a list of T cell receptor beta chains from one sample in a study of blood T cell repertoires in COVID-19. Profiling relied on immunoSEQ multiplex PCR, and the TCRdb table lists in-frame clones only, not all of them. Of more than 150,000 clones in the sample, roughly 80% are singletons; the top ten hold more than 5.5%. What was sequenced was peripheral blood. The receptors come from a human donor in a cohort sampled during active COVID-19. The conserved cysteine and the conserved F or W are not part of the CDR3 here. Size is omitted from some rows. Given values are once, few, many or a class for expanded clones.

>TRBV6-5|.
ASSYRVAGPYEQY
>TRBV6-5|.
ASKEVRDYGYT
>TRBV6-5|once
ASSTGGEQF
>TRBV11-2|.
ASSLDGGAFFYEQY
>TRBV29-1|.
SGRDSFTDTQY
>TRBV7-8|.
ASSPSDRHSTDTQY
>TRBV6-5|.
ASRPLGGNTEAF
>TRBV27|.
ASSLAVGSTEAF
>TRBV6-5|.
ASSRPPQGAQY
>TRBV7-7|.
ASSGRDRAHEQY
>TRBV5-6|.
ASSPPGYRETQY
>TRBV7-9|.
ASSLSGEPGNTIY
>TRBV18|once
ASSPRASGGVYEQY
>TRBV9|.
ASSLGLYNEQF
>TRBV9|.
ASSVGGDRYNSPLH
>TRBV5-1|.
ASSLPGLAGSDTQY
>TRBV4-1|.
ASSPGTGDSYEQY
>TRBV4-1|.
ASSQYQGQLGNTIY
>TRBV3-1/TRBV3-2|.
ASSQTGGSTEAF
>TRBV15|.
ATSRDPGASYEQY
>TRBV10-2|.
ASSGTSGDPSTDTQY
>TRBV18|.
ASSPRVAGSTDTQY
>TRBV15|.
ATSSRRVTRGSDNQPQH
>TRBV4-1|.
ASSQGQGANYGYT
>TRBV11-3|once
ASSLLSTGNHGYT
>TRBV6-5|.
ASSSDRAAGNTIY
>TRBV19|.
ASSAADTVQETQY
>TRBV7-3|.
ASSPDSWVGNEQF
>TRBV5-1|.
ASSPEFNTEAF
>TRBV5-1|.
ASSLGQGRAEAF
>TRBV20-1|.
SASLQRGGAETQY